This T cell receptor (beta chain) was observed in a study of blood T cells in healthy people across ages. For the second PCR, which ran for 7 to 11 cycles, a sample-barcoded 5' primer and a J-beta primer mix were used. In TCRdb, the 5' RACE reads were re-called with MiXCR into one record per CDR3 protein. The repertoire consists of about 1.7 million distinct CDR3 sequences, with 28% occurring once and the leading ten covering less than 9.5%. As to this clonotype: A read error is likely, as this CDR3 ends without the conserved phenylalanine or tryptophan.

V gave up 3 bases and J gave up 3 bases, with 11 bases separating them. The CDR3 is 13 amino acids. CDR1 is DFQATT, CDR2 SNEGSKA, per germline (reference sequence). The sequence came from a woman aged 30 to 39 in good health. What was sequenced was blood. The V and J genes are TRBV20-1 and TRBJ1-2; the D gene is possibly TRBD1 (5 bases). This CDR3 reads CSASDSFDYGYTV. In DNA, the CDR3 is TGCAGTGCTAGCGACAGCTTCGACTATGGCTACACCGTC.